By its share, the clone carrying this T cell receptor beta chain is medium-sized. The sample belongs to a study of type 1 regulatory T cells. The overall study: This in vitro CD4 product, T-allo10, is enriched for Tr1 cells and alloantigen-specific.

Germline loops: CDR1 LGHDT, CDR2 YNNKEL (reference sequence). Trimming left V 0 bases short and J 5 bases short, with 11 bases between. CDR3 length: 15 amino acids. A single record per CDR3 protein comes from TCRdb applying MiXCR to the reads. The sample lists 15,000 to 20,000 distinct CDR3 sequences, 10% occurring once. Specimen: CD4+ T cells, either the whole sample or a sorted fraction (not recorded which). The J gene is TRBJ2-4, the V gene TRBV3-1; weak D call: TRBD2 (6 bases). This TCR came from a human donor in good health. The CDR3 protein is CASSQDSGKQNIQYF. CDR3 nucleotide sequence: TGTGCCAGCAGCCAAGATAGCGGCAAACAAAACATTCAGTACTTC.